This passage covers 24 T cell receptor beta chains from one sample sequenced in a study of early T cells in non-severe SARS-CoV-2 infection. TCRdb processed the 5' RACE reads anew with MiXCR; each CDR3 protein has one entry. Found here are about 69,000 distinct CDR3 sequences, roughly 9.5% of them singletons; the top ten hold about 6%. The specimen sequenced was whole blood. Source of these receptors: an adult who was a healthcare worker with PCR-confirmed SARS-CoV-2 infection or an uninfected control (not recorded which).

This clonotype was observed at least ten times. The chain links TRBV20-1 to TRBJ2-1; D not resolved. The CDR3 length is 13 residues. V was shortened by 0 bases and J by 8 bases, with 11 bases between the two germline ends. CDR1 is DFQATT and CDR2 is SNEGSKA in the germline V gene (reference sequence). The CDR3 nucleotides are TGCAGTGCTAGAGATCCGAGTCGAGATGAGCAGTTCTTC. This gives the protein CSARDPSRDEQFF.

The chain joins TRBV15 to TRBJ2-1; D not resolved. CDR1 is LNHNV, CDR2 YYDKDF, per germline (reference sequence). V was trimmed by 1 base and J by 4 bases, leaving 17 bases between them. This CDR3 contains 17 residues. Written as DNA, the CDR3 is TGTGCCACCAGCAGAGCCCTGGTCGGTGGTCGTTACAATGAGCAGTTCTTC. It specifies CATSRALVGGRYNEQFF.

This clonotype was counted only a few times. The V call is TRBV29-1, the J call TRBJ2-7; 9 positions agree with TRBD2. Germline V gene sequence: CDR1 SQVTM, CDR2 ANQGSEA. This CDR3 spans 14 amino acids. The J segment lost 2 bases and the V segment lost 5 bases, leaving 7 bases of the junction unmatched. The CDR3 sequence is CSVRDSGGPYEQYF. The CDR3 DNA reads TGCAGCGTTCGGGATAGCGGGGGACCCTACGAGCAGTACTTC.

This clonotype was counted a few times. This chain joins TRBV5-1 and TRBJ2-7, with TRBD2 matching 7 bases. V dropped 1 base and J dropped 0; count of bases not matched to a gene: 7. Germline CDR1 is SGHRS and CDR2 is YFSETQ. The CDR3 has 16 amino acids. The CDR3 spells CASSLLPSGSSYEQYF. CDR3 bases: TGCGCCAGCAGCTTGTTGCCTAGCGGTAGCTCCTACGAGCAGTACTTC.

The sample holds a few counts of this clonotype. The chain employs TRBV27 and TRBJ1-1, with 8 bases lining up with TRBD1. Trimming removed 8 bases from V and 3 bases from J; junction bases left unmatched: 14. CDR3 size: 16 residues. The V gene's germline CDR1 is MNHEY and CDR2 SMNVEV (reference sequence). CDR3 protein: CASALQGVAIDTEAFF. The DNA for the CDR3 is TGTGCCAGCGCCCTACAGGGGGTTGCGATAGACACTGAAGCTTTCTTT.

This clonotype was recorded at least ten times. The chain is built from TRBV7-9 and TRBJ2-3; tentatively, D is TRBD1 or TRBD2 (5 bases each). V lost 7 bases to trimming and J lost 4 bases, with 18 bases between them. From germline, CDR1 is SEHNR and CDR2 FQNEAQ (reference sequence). The CDR3 runs 15 residues. The CDR3 region is CASTPRDGRADTQYF. CDR3 bases: TGTGCCAGCACCCCTCGGGACGGGCGGGCAGATACGCAGTATTTT.

This clonotype appeared many times. The rearrangement joins TRBV5-6 to TRBJ2-2, with 10 bases lining up with TRBD1. V lost 0 bases, J lost 3 bases, and 2 bases stayed unmatched. Per the germline V gene, CDR1 is SGHDT and CDR2 is YYEEEE. The CDR3 contains 16 residues. The CDR3, as DNA: TGTGCCAGCAGCTTGGGGGACAGGGGATACACCGGGGAGCTGTTTTTT. Its translation: CASSLGDRGYTGELFF.

The chain recombines TRBV5-1 with TRBJ2-7; D may be TRBD1 (5 bases). The CDR3 runs 13 residues. Germline V gene lookup returns CDR1 SGHRS and CDR2 YFSETQ. The V gene lost 3 bases and the J gene lost 2 bases, with 9 bases spanning the gap. The CDR3 DNA follows: TGCGCCAGCAGCTCCCCAGGGACCTACGAGCAGTACTTC. It encodes CASSSPGTYEQYF.

This rearrangement joins TRBV12-3 or TRBV12-4 to TRBJ1-1; D is undetermined. Trimming took 6 bases from V and 3 from J, leaving 11 bases between them. The CDR3 extends over 13 amino acids. This chain's CDR3 is CASSSLVDTEAFF. Here the CDR3 DNA reads TGTGCCAGCAGCTCCTTGGTGGACACTGAAGCTTTCTTT.

This clonotype was detected a few times. This rearrangement joins TRBV7-2 to TRBJ2-3; D is unclear. Between the trimmed V and J ends, which lost 2 bases and 4 bases, there was a span of 7 bases. Looked up from germline, CDR1 is SGHTA and CDR2 is FQGNSA. The CDR3 has 13 residues. CDR3 sequence: CASSLQYPDTQYF. CDR3 nucleotides: TGTGCCAGCAGCTTACAATACCCAGATACGCAGTATTTT.

This clonotype was seen a few times. The J gene is TRBJ2-7, the V gene TRBV20-1; tentative D call: TRBD1 (6 bases). Germline CDR1 and CDR2: DFQATT and SNEGSKA (reference sequence). With 6 bases removed from V and 0 bases from J, the gap between germline ends came to 18 bases. CDR3 length: 15 amino acids. In DNA form, the CDR3 reads TGCAGTGCCCCATTCAGGAGGACAGACTCCTACGAGCAGTACTTC. Translated: CSAPFRRTDSYEQYF.

This rearrangement joins TRBV10-2 to TRBJ1-5; 10 bases line up with TRBD1. The CDR3 has 17 amino acids. Per the germline V gene, CDR1 is WSHSY and CDR2 is SAAADI. Unmatched junction bases numbered 12, after V lost 8 bases and J lost 2 bases. The CDR3 protein is CASHDGQGVVGNQPQHF. The CDR3 DNA reads TGCGCCAGCCATGATGGACAGGGGGTTGTGGGCAATCAGCCCCAGCATTTT.

This rearrangement joins TRBV11-2 to TRBJ1-1, with 7 bases matching TRBD1. The CDR3 extends over 14 amino acids. The ends lost 4 bases at V and 0 bases at J; junction bases unmatched: 2. Germline V lookup: CDR1 SGHAT, CDR2 FQNNGV. CDR3 sequence: CASSSQGMNTEAFF. In nucleotides, the CDR3 is TGTGCCAGCAGCTCACAGGGGATGAACACTGAAGCTTTCTTT.

This clonotype was detected a few times. The chain recombines TRBV20-1 with TRBJ2-1; TRBD2 matches at 12 bases. The CDR3 extends over 16 amino acids. V lost 0 bases to trimming and J lost 7 bases; unmatched junction nucleotides: 7. Germline lookup yields CDR1 DFQATT and CDR2 SNEGSKA (reference sequence). In nucleotides, the CDR3 is TGCAGTGCTAGAGATCAAACTAGCGGGAGGAGGAATGAGCAGTTCTTC. Its protein product is CSARDQTSGRRNEQFF.

This clonotype has more than one count but fewer than ten. This rearrangement joins TRBV7-2 to TRBJ1-2; D uncertain. The CDR3 runs to 10 residues. Germline lookup yields CDR1 SGHTA and CDR2 FQGNSA. V was trimmed by 10 bases and J by 6 bases, leaving 9 bases between them. CDR3 coding DNA: TGTGCCACCCCCCCAAATGGCTACACCTTC. It translates to CATPPNGYTF.

This clonotype was picked up many times. The CDR3 sequence is CSAGQRGRQNYGYTF. CDR3 bases: TGCAGTGCTGGCCAAAGGGGGAGACAGAACTATGGCTACACCTTC. This rearrangement joins TRBV20-1 to TRBJ1-2; D is possibly TRBD1 (6 bases). Germline CDR1 DFQATT, CDR2 SNEGSKA (reference sequence). The CDR3 has 15 residues. V gave up 5 bases and J gave up 2 bases, with 18 bases separating them.

This clonotype was seen more than once but under ten times. The gene calls are TRBV30 and TRBJ1-2, with D tentatively TRBD1 (5 bases). Trimming took 3 bases from V and 7 from J, leaving 9 bases between them. The CDR3 spans 11 residues. Germline V gene data show CDR1 as GTSNPN and CDR2 as SVGIG (reference sequence). DNA for the CDR3: TGTGCCTGGAGAATTGGGACTGGCTACACCTTC. Its translation: CAWRIGTGYTF. Drawing the rest from reference TRBV30 and TRBJ1-2, the complete variable domain is SQTIHQWPATLVQPVGSPLSLECTVEGTSNPNLYWYRQAAGRGLQLLFYSVGIGQISSEVPQNLSASRPQDRQFILSSKKLLLSDSGFYLCAWRIGTGYTFGSGTRLTVV.

This clonotype showed up many times. The rearrangement links TRBV3-1 to TRBJ2-3; D gene unclear. The germline V gene has CDR1 LGHDT and CDR2 YNNKEL (reference sequence). V was trimmed by 4 bases and J by 2 bases, leaving 19 bases between them. The CDR3 consists of 17 residues. CDR3 sequence: CASSPSYGQLLTDTQYF. CDR3 nucleotides: TGTGCCAGCAGCCCCTCCTACGGGCAGCTTCTCACAGATACGCAGTATTTT.

This sequence joins TRBV4-1 and TRBJ2-1, with TRBD1 matching over 9 bases. Germline V gene sequence: CDR1 MGHRA, CDR2 YSYEKL. Losses at the gene ends were 2 bases for V and 8 bases for J; bases not matched to a gene: 13. CDR3 length: 17 residues. CDR3 bases: TGCGCCAGCAGCCAAACCCAGGGACAGGGCGTTCATTATGAGCAGTTCTTC. It specifies CASSQTQGQGVHYEQFF.

Ten or more counts support this clonotype. The rearrangement uses TRBV7-2 and TRBJ2-6, with D unclear. The CDR3 has 16 residues. V lost 5 bases and J lost 0, with 11 bases in between. Per the germline V gene, CDR1 is SGHTA and CDR2 is FQGNSA. This chain's CDR3 is CASSPHPSSGANVLTF. The CDR3 DNA is TGTGCCAGCAGCCCTCACCCTAGCTCTGGGGCCAACGTCCTGACTTTC.

This clonotype was detected only a few times. The chain recombines TRBV3-1 with TRBJ1-5; 7 nucleotides line up with TRBD1. The CDR3 is 13 amino acids. Germline V gene lookup returns CDR1 LGHDT and CDR2 YNNKEL (reference sequence). V shed 4 bases and J 6 bases; nucleotides not matched to a gene: 3. This CDR3 reads CASSRDSIQPQHF. The CDR3 DNA is TGTGCCAGCAGCCGGGACAGTATTCAGCCCCAGCATTTT.

The genes are TRBV7-3 and TRBJ2-7; tentatively, D is TRBD1 or TRBD2 (6 bases each). This CDR3 has 13 amino acids. Germline CDR1 is SGHTA and CDR2 is FQGTGA. The germline V and J ends were trimmed by 5 bases and 5 bases, with 13 bases remaining between them. The CDR3 spells CASSPTGADEQYF. Written as DNA, the CDR3 is TGTGCCAGCAGCCCTACGGGGGCGGACGAGCAGTACTTC.

The chain combines TRBV3-1 with TRBJ2-7; no firm D call. V was pared by 2 bases and J by 2 bases, with 10 bases between. CDR3 size: 14 residues. The germline gives CDR1 LGHDT, CDR2 YNNKEL (reference sequence). The CDR3 coding sequence is TGTGCCAGCAGCCAATACGAGACAACCTACGAGCAGTACTTC. Translating gives CASSQYETTYEQYF.

In nucleotides, the CDR3 is TGTGCCAGCAGCCCAACGACTAGCGGAGTTTTATGGGAGCAGTACTTC. Its protein is CASSPTTSGVLWEQYF. This chain joins TRBV7-8 and TRBJ2-7, with TRBD2 matching 9 bases. Germline V gives CDR1 SGHVS, CDR2 FQNEAQ. J gave up 7 bases and V 5 bases, and 15 bases lay outside the gene matches. The CDR3 is made up of 16 amino acids. Looking up the rest from reference TRBV7-8 and TRBJ2-7 gives the full variable domain: GAGVSQSPRYKVAKRGQDVALRCDPISGHVSLFWYQQALGQGPEFLTYFQNEAQLDKSGLPSDRFFAERPEGSVSTLKIQRTQQEDSAVYLCASSPTTSGVLWEQYFGPGTRLTVT.